The source of this TCR beta chain is a study of T-cell reconstitution after alpha-beta-depleted transplantation in children. General study findings and limits: Newly produced T cells mostly accounted for T-cell counts and diversity one year post-transplant. Where alpha-beta T cells came from about two months after transplant was reportedly several hundred expanded graft clones.

This clonotype came up many times. What it recognizes is unknown. TCRbeta library construction was performed incorporating unique molecular identifiers. Each CDR3 protein is one row after TCRdb ran MiXCR on the PCR reads. This table holds about 240,000 distinct CDR3 sequences, under 30% found once. The origin of this receptor is a girl aged 2 to 10 with Fanconi anemia, due to receive a stem cell transplant. Sequencing was performed on PBMCs, taken before TCRalphabeta/CD19-depleted stem cell transplant.

CDR3 protein: CASSLGGTVTDTQYF. The CDR3 nucleotides are TGTGCCAGCAGTTTAGGGGGGACAGTAACAGATACGCAGTATTTT. The chain carries TRBV28 and TRBJ2-3, with a possible D match to TRBD1 (7 bases). The germline V gene encodes CDR1 MDHEN and CDR2 SYDVKM. This CDR3 comprises 15 residues. V lost 2 bases and J 3 bases, leaving 12 bases between the germline ends.